This TCR beta chain was recorded in a study of regulatory T cells in long-lasting Graves disease. The wider study: The criterion for persistent Graves' disease was over 5 years of antithyroid drugs with positive TSH receptor antibodies.

Assembly of TCR beta libraries relied on iRepertoire HTBI primers together with Arm-PCR of CDR3 regions. In the authors' workflow: Sequenced samples collectively carried around 60 TRBV and 12 to 15 TRBJ segments. TCRdb reprocessed the multiplex PCR reads via MiXCR and lists one record per CDR3 protein. In this record, the V and J calls reflect TCRdb's handling and not the investigators' own analysis. The sample shows more than 650,000 distinct CDR3 sequences, around 30% of them seen only once. Losses at the gene ends were 6 bases for V and 5 bases for J; bases not matched to a gene: 4. The CDR3 loop spans 15 amino acids. CDR1 SGHVS and CDR2 FNYEAQ come from the germline V gene. Time point indicated: persistent/refractory GD, antithyroid drugs over 5 years with positive TRAb. The TCR library was made from RNA extracted from PBMCs. Patients were enrolled at an endocrinology department in Xi'an, China.

This clonotype was observed a few times. Material: peripheral blood mononuclear cells (PBMCs), obtained when the disease was refractory, from a patient treated with antithyroid drugs. The rearrangement uses TRBV7-6 and TRBJ2-2; 12 nucleotides align to TRBD2. This sequence was found in a female donor with Graves disease. The CDR3 reads CASSIGLAGTGELFF. CDR3 DNA: TGTGCCAGCAGTATCGGACTAGCGGGAACCGGGGAGCTGTTTTTT.